The clone carrying this T cell receptor beta chain was seen a few times. CDR3 length: 19 amino acids. Time point given: patch test 2, 6 weeks after DPC sensitization. This sample's treatment: therapeutic diphenylcyclopropenone sensitization with weekly scalp DPC. The data belong to a study of human T cells and chemical hapten exposure. MiXCR was run by TCRdb on the RACE reads, yielding one entry per CDR3 protein. The sample lists about 110,000 distinct CDR3 sequences, about a tenth occurring once. The J gene is TRBJ2-7, the V gene TRBV21-1; TRBD2 is the table's D call, not checked against the DNA. TRBV21-1 is annotated as a pseudogene. The origin of this receptor is a woman between 40 and 50 years old with alopecia areata. Some clones in this sample may be carry-over from other donors' samples. The sequencing used whole blood, collected in connection with sensitization to the hapten diphenylcyclopropenone (DPC). Written as DNA, the CDR3 is TGTGCCAGCAGACCGGCGGAGAGACTAGCGGGGGGGCCGGAGTACGAGCAGTACTTC. Its translation: CASRPAERLAGGPEYEQYF.